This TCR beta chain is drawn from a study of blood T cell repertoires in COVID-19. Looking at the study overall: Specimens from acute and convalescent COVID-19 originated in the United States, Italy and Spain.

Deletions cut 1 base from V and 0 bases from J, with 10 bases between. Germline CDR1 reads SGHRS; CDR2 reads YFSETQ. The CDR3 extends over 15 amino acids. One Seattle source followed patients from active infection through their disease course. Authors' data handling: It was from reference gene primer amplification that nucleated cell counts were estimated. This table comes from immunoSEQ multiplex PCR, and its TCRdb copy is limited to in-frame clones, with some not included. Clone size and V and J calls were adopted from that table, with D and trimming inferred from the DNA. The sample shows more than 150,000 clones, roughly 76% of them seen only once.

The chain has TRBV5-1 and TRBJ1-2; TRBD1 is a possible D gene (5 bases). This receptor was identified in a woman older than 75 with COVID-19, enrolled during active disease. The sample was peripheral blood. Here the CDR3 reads CASSLIGGANYGYTF. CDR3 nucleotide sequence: TGCGCCAGCAGCTTGATCGGGGGGGCTAACTATGGCTACACCTTC.